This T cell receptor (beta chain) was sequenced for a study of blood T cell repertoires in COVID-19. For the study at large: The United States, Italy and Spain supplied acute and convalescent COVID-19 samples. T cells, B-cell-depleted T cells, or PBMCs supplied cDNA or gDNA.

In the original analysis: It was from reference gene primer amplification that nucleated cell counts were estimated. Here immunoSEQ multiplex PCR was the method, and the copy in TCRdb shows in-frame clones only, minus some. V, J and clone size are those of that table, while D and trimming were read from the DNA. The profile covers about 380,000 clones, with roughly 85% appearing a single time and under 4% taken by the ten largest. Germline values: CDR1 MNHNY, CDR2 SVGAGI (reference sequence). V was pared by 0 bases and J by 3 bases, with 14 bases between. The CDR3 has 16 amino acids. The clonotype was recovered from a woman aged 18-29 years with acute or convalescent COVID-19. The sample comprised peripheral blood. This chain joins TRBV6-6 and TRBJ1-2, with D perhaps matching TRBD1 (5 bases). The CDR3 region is CASSYSVGGVDYGYTF. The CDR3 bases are TGTGCCAGCAGTTACTCGGTTGGAGGGGTGGACTATGGCTACACCTTC.